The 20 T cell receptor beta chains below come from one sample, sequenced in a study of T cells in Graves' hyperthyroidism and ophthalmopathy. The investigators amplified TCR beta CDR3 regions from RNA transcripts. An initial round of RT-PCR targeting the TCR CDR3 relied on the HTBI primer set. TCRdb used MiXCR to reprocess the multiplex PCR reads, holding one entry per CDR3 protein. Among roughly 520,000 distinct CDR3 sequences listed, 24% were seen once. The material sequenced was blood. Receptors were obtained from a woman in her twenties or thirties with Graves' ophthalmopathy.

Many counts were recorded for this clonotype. The DNA of the CDR3 is TGTGCCAGCAGCTTGAGGGGGTACTCTGGAAACACCATATATTTT. Its translation is CASSLRGYSGNTIYF. V gene TRBV7-8 combines with J gene TRBJ1-3; maybe TRBD1 (6 bases). In germline, CDR1 is SGHVS, CDR2 FQNEAQ. V gave up 3 bases and J gave up 0 bases, with 9 bases separating them. The CDR3 is made up of 15 amino acids.

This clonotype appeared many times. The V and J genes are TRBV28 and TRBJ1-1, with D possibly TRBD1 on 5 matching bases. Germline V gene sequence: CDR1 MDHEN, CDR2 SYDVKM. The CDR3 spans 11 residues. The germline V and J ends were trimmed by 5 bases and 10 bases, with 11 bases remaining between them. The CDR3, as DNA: TGTGCCAGCAGTCTAAATGGGGGAGCTTTCTTT. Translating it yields CASSLNGGAFF.

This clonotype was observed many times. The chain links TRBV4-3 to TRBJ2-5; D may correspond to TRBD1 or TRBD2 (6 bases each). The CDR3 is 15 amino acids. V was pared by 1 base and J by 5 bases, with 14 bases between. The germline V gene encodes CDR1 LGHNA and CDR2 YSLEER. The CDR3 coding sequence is TGCGCCAGCAGCCAAGTTCCGGGGGCATCGGAGACCCAGTACTTC. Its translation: CASSQVPGASETQYF.

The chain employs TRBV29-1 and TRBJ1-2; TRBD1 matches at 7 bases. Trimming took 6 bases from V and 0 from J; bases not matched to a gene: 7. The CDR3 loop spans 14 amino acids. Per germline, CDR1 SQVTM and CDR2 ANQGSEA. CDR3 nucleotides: TGCAGCGTAAGGGACAGAGGAGCTAACTATGGCTACACCTTC. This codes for CSVRDRGANYGYTF.

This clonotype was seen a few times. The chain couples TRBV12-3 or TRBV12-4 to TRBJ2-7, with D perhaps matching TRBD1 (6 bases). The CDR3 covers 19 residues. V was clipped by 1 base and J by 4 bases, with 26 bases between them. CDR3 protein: CASSLVTGTIPSSLYEQYF. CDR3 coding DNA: TGTGCCAGCAGTTTAGTAACCGGGACAATCCCTTCGTCGTTATACGAGCAGTACTTC.

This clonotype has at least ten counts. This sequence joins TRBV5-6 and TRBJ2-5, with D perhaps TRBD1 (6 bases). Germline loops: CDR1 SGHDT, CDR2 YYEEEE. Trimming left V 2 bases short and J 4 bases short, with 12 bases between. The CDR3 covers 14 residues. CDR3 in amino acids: CASSFRQGLETQYF. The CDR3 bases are TGTGCCAGCAGCTTTCGGCAGGGGCTAGAGACCCAGTACTTC.

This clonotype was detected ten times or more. CDR3 loop: CASSRVSLGANYGYTF. Here the CDR3 DNA reads TGTGCCAGCAGTCGGGTCTCCTTGGGAGCCAACTATGGCTACACCTTC. The chain has TRBV6-5 and TRBJ1-2; D is undetermined. V lost 5 bases to trimming and J lost 2 bases, with 18 bases between them. The germline CDR1 and CDR2 sequences are MNHEY and SVGAGI. The CDR3 runs 16 residues.

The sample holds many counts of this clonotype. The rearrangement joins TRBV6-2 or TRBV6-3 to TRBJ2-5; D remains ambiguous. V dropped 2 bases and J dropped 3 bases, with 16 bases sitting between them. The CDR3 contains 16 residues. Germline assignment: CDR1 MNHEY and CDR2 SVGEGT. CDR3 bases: TGTGCCAGCAGTTACCCGGACGGCCTCCCCGAAGAGACCCAGTACTTC. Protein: CASSYPDGLPEETQYF.

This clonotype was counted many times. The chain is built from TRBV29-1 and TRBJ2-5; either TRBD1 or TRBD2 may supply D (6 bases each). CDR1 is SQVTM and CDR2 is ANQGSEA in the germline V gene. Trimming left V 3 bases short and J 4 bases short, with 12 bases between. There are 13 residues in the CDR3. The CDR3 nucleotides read TGCAGCGTTGACCCCAGGGGAGGAGAGACCCAGTACTTC. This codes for CSVDPRGGETQYF.

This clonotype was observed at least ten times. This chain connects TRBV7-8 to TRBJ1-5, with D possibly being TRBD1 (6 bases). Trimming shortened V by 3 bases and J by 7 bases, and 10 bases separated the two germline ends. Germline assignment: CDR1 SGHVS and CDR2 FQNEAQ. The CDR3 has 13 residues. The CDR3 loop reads CASSFGRGQPQHF. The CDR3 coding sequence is TGTGCCAGCAGCTTTGGCAGGGGACAGCCCCAGCATTTT.

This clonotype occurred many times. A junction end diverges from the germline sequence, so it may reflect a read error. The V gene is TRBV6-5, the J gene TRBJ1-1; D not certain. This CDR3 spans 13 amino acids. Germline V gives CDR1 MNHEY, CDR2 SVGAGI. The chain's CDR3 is CASSTIVNTEVFF. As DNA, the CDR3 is TGTGCCAGCAGTACTATAGTGAACACTGAAGTTTTCTTT.

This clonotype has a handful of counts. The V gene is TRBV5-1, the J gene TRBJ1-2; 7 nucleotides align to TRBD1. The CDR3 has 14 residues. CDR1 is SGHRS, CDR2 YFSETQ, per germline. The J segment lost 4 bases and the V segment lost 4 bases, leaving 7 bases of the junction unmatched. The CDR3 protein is CASSLKTGPYGYTF. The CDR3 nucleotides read TGCGCCAGCAGCCTGAAGACAGGGCCCTATGGCTACACCTTC.

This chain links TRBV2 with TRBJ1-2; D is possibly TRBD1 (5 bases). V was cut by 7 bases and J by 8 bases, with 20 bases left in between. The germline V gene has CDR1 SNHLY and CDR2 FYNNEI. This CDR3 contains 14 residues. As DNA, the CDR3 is TGTGCCAGCAAAGTCGGGGGGGGAGAAGTGGGCTACACCTTC. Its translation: CASKVGGGEVGYTF.

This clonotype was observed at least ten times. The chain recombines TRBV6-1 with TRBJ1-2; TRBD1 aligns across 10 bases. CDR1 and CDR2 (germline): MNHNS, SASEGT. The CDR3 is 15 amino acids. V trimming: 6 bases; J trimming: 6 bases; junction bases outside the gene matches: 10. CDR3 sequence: CASSDRSGTGDGYTF. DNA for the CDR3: TGTGCCAGCAGCGACCGCTCCGGGACAGGGGATGGCTACACCTTC.

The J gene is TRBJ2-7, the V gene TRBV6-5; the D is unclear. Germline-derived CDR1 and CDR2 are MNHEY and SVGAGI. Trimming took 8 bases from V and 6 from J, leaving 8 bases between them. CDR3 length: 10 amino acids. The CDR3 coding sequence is TGTGCCAGCGGCCGCGGCGAGCAGTACTTC. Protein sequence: CASGRGEQYF.

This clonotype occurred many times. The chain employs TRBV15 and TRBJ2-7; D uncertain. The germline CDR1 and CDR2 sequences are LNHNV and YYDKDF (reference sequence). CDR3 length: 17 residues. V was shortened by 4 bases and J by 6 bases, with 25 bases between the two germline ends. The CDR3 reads CATSTTSLRIVGREQYF. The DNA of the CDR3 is TGTGCCACCAGCACAACAAGCTTAAGAATAGTAGGTCGCGAGCAGTACTTC.

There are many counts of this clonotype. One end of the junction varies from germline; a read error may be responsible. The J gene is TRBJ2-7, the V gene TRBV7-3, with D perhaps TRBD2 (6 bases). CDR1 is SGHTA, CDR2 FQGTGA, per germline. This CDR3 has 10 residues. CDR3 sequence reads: CASSPTHGGF. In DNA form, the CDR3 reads TGTGCCAGCAGTCCCACCCACGGGGGCTTC.

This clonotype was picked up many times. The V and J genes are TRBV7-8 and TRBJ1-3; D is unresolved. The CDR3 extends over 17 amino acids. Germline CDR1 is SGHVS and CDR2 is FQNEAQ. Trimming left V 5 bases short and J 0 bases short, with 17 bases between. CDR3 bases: TGTGCCAGCAGCCGTGACTGGACGGTCGGCTCTGGAAACACCATATATTTT. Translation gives CASSRDWTVGSGNTIYF.

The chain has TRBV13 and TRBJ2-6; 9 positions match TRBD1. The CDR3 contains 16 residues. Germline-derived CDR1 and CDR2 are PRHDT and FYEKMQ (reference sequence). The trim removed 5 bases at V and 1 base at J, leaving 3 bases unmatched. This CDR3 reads CASSTDRGSGANVLTF. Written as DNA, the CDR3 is TGTGCCAGCAGCACAGACAGGGGGTCTGGGGCCAACGTCCTGACTTTC.

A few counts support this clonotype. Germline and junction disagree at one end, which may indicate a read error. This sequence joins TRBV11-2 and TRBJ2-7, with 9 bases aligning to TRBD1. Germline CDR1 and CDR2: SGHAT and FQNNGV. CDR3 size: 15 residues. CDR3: CASSSSGTGLGEQCF. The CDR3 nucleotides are TGTGCCAGCAGCTCGTCCGGGACAGGGCTCGGCGAGCAGTGCTTC.